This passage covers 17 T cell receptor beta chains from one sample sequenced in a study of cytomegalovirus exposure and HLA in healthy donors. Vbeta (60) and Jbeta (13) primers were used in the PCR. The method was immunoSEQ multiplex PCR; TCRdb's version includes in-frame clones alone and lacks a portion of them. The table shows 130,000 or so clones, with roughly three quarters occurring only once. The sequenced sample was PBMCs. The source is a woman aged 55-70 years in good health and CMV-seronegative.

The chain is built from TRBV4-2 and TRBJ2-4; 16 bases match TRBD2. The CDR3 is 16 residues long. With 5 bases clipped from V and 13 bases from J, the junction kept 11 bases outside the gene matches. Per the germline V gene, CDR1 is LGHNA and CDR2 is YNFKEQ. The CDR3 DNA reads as TGTGCCAGCAGCTTTGCCGGGACTAGCGGGAGGGCCGAACAGTACTTC. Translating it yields CASSFAGTSGRAEQYF.

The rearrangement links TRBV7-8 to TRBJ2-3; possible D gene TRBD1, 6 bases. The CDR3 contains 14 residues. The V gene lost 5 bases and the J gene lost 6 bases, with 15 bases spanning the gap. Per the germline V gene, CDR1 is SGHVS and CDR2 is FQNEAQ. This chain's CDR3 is CASSPAPRGDTQYF. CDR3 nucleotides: TGTGCCAGCAGCCCGGCCCCTAGGGGGGATACGCAGTATTTT.

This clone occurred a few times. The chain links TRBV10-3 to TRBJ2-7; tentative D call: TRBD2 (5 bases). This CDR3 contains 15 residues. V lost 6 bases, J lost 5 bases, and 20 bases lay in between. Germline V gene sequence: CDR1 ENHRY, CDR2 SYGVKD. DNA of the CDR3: TGTGCCATCAGCAGAGGGTCTCTGGGCTTCGACGAGCAGTACTTC. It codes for CAISRGSLGFDEQYF.

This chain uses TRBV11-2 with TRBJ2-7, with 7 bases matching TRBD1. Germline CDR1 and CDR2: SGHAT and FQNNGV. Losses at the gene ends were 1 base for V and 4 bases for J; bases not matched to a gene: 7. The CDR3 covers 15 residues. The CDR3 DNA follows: TGTGCCAGCAGCTTAGTGGCAGGGGGTGCTTACGAGCAGTACTTC. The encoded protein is CASSLVAGGAYEQYF.

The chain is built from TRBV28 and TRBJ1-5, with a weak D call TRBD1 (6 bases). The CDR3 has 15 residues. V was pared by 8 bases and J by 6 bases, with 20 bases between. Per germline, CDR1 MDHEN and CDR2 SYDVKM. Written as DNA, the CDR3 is TGTGCCAGCTCGAACGGGGGGGCTTTGTCTCAGCCCCAGCATTTT. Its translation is CASSNGGALSQPQHF.

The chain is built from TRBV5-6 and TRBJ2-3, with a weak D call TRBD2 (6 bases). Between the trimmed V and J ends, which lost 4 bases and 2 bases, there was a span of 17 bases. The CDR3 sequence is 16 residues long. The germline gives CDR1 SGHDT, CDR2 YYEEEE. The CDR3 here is CASSPPRGTPTDTQYF. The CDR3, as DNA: TGTGCCAGCAGCCCACCCCGCGGGACCCCCACAGATACGCAGTATTTT.

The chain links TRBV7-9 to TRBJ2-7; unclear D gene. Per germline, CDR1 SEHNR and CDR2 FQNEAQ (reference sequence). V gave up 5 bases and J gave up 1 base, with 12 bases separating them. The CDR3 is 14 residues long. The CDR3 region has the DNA TGTGCCAGCAGCGCCCGGGTCGATTCCTACGAGCAGTACTTC. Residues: CASSARVDSYEQYF.

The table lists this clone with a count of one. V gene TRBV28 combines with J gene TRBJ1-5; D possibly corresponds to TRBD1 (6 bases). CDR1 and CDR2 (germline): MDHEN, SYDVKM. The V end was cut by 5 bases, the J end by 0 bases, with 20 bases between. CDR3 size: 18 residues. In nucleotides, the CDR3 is TGTGCCAGCAGTCAGTCCACAGGGAAAGGCCATAGCAATCAGCCCCAGCATTTT. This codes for CASSQSTGKGHSNQPQHF.

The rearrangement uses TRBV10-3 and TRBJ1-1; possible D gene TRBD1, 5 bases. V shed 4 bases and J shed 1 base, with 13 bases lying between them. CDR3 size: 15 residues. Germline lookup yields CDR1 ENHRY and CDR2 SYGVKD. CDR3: CAISASDRRNTEAFF. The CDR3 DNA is TGTGCCATCAGTGCGTCCGACAGAAGGAACACTGAAGCTTTCTTT.

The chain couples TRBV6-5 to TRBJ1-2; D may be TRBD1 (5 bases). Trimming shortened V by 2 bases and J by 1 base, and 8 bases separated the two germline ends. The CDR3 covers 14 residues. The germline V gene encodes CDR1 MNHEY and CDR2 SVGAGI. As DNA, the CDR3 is TGTGCCAGCAGTTACGCGACAGTTAACTATGGCTACACCTTC. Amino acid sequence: CASSYATVNYGYTF.

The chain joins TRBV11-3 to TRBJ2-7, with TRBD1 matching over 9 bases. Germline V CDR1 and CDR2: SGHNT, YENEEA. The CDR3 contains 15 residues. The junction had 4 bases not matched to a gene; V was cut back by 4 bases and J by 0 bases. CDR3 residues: CASSSGTGSSYEQYF. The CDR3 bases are TGTGCCAGCAGCTCCGGGACAGGGAGCTCCTACGAGCAGTACTTC.

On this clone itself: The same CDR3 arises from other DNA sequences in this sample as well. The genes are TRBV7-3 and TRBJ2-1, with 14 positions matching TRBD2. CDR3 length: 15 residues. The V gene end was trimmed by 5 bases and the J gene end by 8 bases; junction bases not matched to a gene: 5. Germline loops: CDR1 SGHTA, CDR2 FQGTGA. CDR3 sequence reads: CASSLGGLAGDEQFF. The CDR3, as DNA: TGTGCCAGCAGCCTAGGGGGACTAGCGGGAGATGAGCAGTTCTTC. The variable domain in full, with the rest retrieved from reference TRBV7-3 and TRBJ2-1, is GAGVSQTPSNKVTEKGKYVELRCDPISGHTALYWYRQSLGQGPEFLIYFQGTGAADDSGLPNDRFFAVRPEGSVSTLKIQRTERGDSAVYLCASSLGGLAGDEQFFGPGTRLTVL.

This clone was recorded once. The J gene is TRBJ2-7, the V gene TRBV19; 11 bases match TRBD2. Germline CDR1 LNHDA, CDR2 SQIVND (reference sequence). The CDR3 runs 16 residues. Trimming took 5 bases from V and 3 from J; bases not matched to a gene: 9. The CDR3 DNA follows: TGTGCCAGTAGTGTAACTAGCGGGAGCCCCAACTACGAGCAGTACTTC. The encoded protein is CASSVTSGSPNYEQYF.

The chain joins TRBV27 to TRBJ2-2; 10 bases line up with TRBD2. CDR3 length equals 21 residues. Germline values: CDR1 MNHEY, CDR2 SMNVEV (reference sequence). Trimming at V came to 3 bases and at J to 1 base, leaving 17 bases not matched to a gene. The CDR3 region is CASSFRLGPSGRAGNTGELFF. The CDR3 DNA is TGTGCCAGCAGTTTTAGGTTGGGGCCGAGCGGGAGGGCCGGGAACACCGGGGAGCTGTTTTTT.

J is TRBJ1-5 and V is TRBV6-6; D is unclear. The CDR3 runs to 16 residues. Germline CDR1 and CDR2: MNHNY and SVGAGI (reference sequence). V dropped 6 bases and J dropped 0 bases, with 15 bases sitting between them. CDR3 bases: TGTGCCAGCAGGACGGGCGGAGGGCTTAGCAATCAGCCCCAGCATTTT. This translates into CASRTGGGLSNQPQHF.

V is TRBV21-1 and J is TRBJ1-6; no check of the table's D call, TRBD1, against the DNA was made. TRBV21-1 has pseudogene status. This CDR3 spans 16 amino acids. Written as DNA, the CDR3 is TGTGCCAGCAGCGACGAAGGGGGCAATGGCAATTCACCCCTCCACTTT. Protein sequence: CASSDEGGNGNSPLHF.

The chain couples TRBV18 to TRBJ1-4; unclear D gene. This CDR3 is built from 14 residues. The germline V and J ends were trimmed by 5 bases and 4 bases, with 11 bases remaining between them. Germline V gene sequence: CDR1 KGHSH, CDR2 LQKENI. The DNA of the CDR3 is TGTGCCAGCTCAGTACAAAGACTTAATGAAAAACTGTTTTTT. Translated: CASSVQRLNEKLFF. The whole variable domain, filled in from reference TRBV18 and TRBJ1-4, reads NAGVMQNPRHLVRRRGQEARLRCSPMKGHSHVYWYRQLPEEGLKFMVYLQKENIIDESGMPKERFSAEFPKEGPSILRIQQVVRGDSAAYFCASSVQRLNEKLFFGSGTQLSVL.